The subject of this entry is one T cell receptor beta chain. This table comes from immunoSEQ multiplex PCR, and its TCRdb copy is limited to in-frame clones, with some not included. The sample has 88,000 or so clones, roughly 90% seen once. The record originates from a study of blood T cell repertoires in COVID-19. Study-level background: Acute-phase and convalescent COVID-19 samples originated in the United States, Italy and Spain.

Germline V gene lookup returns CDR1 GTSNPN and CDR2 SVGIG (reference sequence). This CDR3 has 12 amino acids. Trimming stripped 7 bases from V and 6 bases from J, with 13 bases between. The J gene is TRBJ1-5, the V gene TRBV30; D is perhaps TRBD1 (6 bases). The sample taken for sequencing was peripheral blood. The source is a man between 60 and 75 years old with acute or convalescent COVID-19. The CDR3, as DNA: TGTGCCTACAACCAGGGGAGTCAGCCCCAGCATTTT. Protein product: CAYNQGSQPQHF. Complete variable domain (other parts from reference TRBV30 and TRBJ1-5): SQTIHQWPATLVQPVGSPLSLECTVEGTSNPNLYWYRQAAGRGLQLLFYSVGIGQISSEVPQNLSASRPQDRQFILSSKKLLLSDSGFYLCAYNQGSQPQHFGDGTRLSIL.